This T cell receptor (beta chain) was recorded in a study of blood T cells in healthy people across ages. Turning to this clonotype: A single base separates this from a much larger clone, so it may be a read error.

Trimming removed 5 bases from V and 0 bases from J, with 8 bases in between. Germline V CDR1 and CDR2: SEHNR, FQNEAQ (reference sequence). This CDR3 is built from 14 residues. PCR was performed a second time for about 7 to 11 cycles using a sample-barcoded 5' primer and a J-beta primer mix. TCRdb ran MiXCR on the 5' RACE reads and lists one entry per CDR3 protein. Of hundreds of thousands of distinct CDR3 sequences detected, roughly 43% appear once; the ten largest clones hold about 22%. This sequence was found in a man at least 80 years old in good health. Material for sequencing was blood. The chain carries TRBV7-9 and TRBJ2-1; D is possibly TRBD2 (5 bases). DNA of the CDR3: TGTGCCAGCAGCCCCGGGATCTCCTACAATGAGCAGTTCTTC. This gives the protein CASSPGISYNEQFF.